These 8 T cell receptor beta chains came from one sample sequenced in a study of beta chain features in type 1 diabetes. The entirety of the isolated RNA underwent reverse transcription, so expressed TCRB transcripts were sequenced. Produced via immunoSEQ multiplex PCR; TCRdb's table is partial and in-frame only. This table has 450,000 or so clones, 10% to 12% appearing once. The sample was naive CD4+ T cells from blood. The receptors shown here come from a woman under 30 in good health.

This clone was seen only a few times. V and J are TRBV7-8 and TRBJ2-5; D is perhaps TRBD1 or TRBD2 (6 bases each). V was shortened by 3 bases and J by 4 bases, with 24 bases between the two germline ends. The CDR3 covers 18 residues. Germline V gene data show CDR1 as SGHVS and CDR2 as FQNEAQ. CDR3 protein: CASSFRPGTRRGGETQYF. The DNA of the CDR3 is TGTGCCAGCAGCTTTCGACCCGGGACACGGAGGGGTGGAGAGACCCAGTACTTC.

V gene TRBV6-6 combines with J gene TRBJ2-7; 7 positions agree with TRBD2. Unmatched junction bases numbered 12, after V lost 10 bases and J lost 3 bases. The CDR3 runs 14 residues. CDR1 MNHNY and CDR2 SVGAGI come from the germline V gene (reference sequence). The CDR3 reads CAISGRGGRYEQYF. The CDR3 DNA reads TGTGCCATCTCAGGGAGGGGAGGTCGCTACGAGCAGTACTTC.

This chain joins TRBV18 and TRBJ2-1; D not certain. This CDR3 contains 16 residues. Trimming pared 3 bases from V and 6 bases from J, leaving 18 bases between. Germline loops: CDR1 KGHSH, CDR2 LQKENI. Here the CDR3 reads CASSPPRVGPFNEQFF. In nucleotides, the CDR3 is TGTGCCAGCTCACCTCCACGGGTAGGCCCCTTCAATGAGCAGTTCTTC.

This clone was detected a few times. The chain employs TRBV5-6 and TRBJ1-4, with D unresolved. Trimming shortened V by 4 bases and J by 0 bases, and 13 bases separated the two germline ends. Germline V gene lookup returns CDR1 SGHDT and CDR2 YYEEEE. This CDR3 region has 16 residues. CDR3 region: CASSLRLAATNEKLFF. CDR3 DNA: TGTGCCAGCAGCCTCCGACTGGCTGCAACTAATGAAAAACTGTTTTTT.

This clone has more than one count but fewer than ten. This chain connects TRBV28 to TRBJ2-7, with TRBD2 matching 10 bases. V lost 6 bases, J lost 4 bases, and 12 bases stayed unmatched. Germline V gene lookup returns CDR1 MDHEN and CDR2 SYDVKM. This CDR3 has 16 residues. CDR3 coding DNA: TGTGCCAGCAGAGTTAGCGGGGGGTCACCGACTTACGAGCAGTACGTC. It yields the protein CASRVSGGSPTYEQYV.

This chain uses TRBV30 with TRBJ2-7; no clear D gene. CDR3 length equals 12 residues. Trimming shortened V by 0 bases and J by 2 bases, and 5 bases separated the two germline ends. Germline V gene sequence: CDR1 GTSNPN, CDR2 SVGIG (reference sequence). CDR3 DNA sequence: TGTGCCTGGAGTGTACTTCCCTACGAGCAGTACTTC. It codes for CAWSVLPYEQYF.

This chain connects TRBV10-3 to TRBJ2-1; no definite D call. CDR3 size: 13 residues. From germline, CDR1 is ENHRY and CDR2 SYGVKD. The germline V and J ends were trimmed by 3 bases and 9 bases, with 12 bases remaining between them. The DNA of the CDR3 is TGTGCCATCAGTGAACAGACGTATACTGAGCAGTTCTTC. Protein sequence: CAISEQTYTEQFF.

V usage is TRBV10-3 and J usage is TRBJ1-1; D is unresolved. CDR1 and CDR2 from the germline V gene are ENHRY and SYGVKD. The length of the CDR3 is 13 residues. The V gene lost 4 bases and the J gene lost 1 base, with 7 bases spanning the gap. The CDR3: CAISGHANTEAFF. The CDR3, as DNA: TGTGCCATCAGTGGTCACGCGAACACTGAAGCTTTCTTT.